This TCR beta chain emerged from a study of patients and donors after allogeneic stem cell transplantation. TCRdb reprocessed the RT-PCR reads via MiXCR and lists one record per CDR3 protein. In the table there are approximately 90,000 distinct CDR3 sequences, just under 5% of which are singletons. This CDR3 contains 18 residues. J was trimmed by 4 bases and V by 1 base; bases with no gene match: 12. Germline CDR1 reads SGHRS; CDR2 reads YFSETQ. The receptor was derived from a human donor who was either an allogeneic HSCT recipient or a stem cell or donor lymphocyte infusion donor (not recorded which). It is not recorded whose cells these are; they may come from a transplant donor. Sequencing used blood, either unsorted or a sorted T cell fraction (not recorded which). V usage is TRBV5-1 and J usage is TRBJ2-2; 8 bases are a match to TRBD1. The CDR3 coding sequence is TGCGCCAGCAGCTTGCGAGGTCCTACAGGGGGAGGCACCGGGGAGCTGTTTTTT. This sequence encodes CASSLRGPTGGGTGELFF.